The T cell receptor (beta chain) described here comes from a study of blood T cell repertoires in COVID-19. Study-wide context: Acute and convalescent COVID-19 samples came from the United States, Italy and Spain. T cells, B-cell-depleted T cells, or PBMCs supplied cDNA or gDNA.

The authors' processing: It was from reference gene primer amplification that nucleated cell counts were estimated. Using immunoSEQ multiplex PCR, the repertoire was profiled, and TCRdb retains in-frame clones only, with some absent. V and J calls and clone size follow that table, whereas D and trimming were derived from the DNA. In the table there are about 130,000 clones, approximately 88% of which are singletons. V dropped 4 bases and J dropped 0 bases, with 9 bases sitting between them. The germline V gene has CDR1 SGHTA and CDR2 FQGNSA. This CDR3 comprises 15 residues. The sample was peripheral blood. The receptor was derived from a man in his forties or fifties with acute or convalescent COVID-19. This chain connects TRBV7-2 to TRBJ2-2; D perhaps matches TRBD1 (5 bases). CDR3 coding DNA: TGTGCCAGCAGCTCAGACAGCACGAACACCGGGGAGCTGTTTTTT. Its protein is CASSSDSTNTGELFF.